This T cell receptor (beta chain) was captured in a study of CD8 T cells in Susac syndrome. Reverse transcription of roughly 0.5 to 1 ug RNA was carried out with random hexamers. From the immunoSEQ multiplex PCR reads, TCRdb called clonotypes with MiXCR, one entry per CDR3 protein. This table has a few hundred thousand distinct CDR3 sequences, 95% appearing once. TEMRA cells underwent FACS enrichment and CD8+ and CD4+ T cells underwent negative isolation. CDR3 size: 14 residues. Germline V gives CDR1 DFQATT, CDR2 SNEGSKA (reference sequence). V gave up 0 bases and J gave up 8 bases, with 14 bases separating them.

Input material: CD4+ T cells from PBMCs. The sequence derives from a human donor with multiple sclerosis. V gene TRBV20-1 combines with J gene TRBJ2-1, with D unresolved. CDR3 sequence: CSARDGSATDEQFF. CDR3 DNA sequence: TGCAGTGCTAGAGATGGGTCAGCGACTGATGAGCAGTTCTTC.